This paragraph covers one T cell receptor (beta chain) sequence. Antigen specificity is unknown. This entry is derived from a study of vaccination and CD4 T cells after COVID-19. In the study overall: Samples were taken after vaccination, a median of roughly 72 days after dose two, with a range of 14 to 241.

Cultured CD4+ T cell DNA underwent sequencing with the Oncomine TCR Beta short-read assay. TCRdb passed the PCR reads through MiXCR, listing each CDR3 protein once. The sample has about 7,300 distinct CDR3 sequences, 50% to 65% seen once; the top ten hold roughly 35%. The sample's treatment: roughly 10-day PBMC culture with coronavirus spike peptide pools or control peptides (ViraFEST assay). For ViraFEST, peptide pools expanded antigen-specific T cells, after which the TCRs were sequenced. Researchers reported culturing 2.1 million or so PBMCs per well with approximately 10 IU/ml IL-2 and about 9.2 ug/ml peptide pools. The CDR3 is 15 residues long. Germline V gene lookup returns CDR1 SEHNR and CDR2 FQNEAQ (reference sequence). Trimming cost V 5 bases and J 2 bases, with 16 bases left between them.

The chain links TRBV7-9 to TRBJ2-7; D may match TRBD1 or TRBD2 (5 bases each). Sample: CD4+ T cells from blood, cultured in vitro. This clonotype was sampled from a human donor who had recovered from COVID-19. CDR3 nucleotide sequence: TGTGCCAGCAGCCCCCCACGGGGCCGACCCTACGAGCAGTACTTC. It yields the protein CASSPPRGRPYEQYF.